This TCR beta chain comes out of a study of T cell responses to AZD1222 COVID-19 vaccine. Findings and caveats of the study: Repertoires were obtained solely post-peak T cell response. Increases in Spike-specific TCR breadth and depth were seen after two AZD1222 doses. Regions left unmutated in variants are reportedly the target of nearly half of spike-specific TCRs.

Libraries were prepared by immunoSEQ multiplex PCR; TCRdb keeps only in-frame clonotypes and omits some of them. The sample contains about 260,000 clones, just over 90% of which appear only once. As concerns this clone: Its antigen is currently unknown.

Germline lookup yields CDR1 GTSNPN and CDR2 SVGIG (reference sequence). This CDR3 is 13 amino acids long. Trimming took off 2 bases at V and 6 bases at J, with 14 bases between the two ends. This specimen consisted of peripheral blood, obtained on day 0 of AZD1222 vaccination. V and J are TRBV30 and TRBJ2-7; D uncertain. This sequence originates from an adult in good health. This CDR3 reads CAWSSQRPTEQYF. The CDR3 DNA sequence: TGTGCCTGGAGTTCCCAACGGCCTACCGAGCAGTACTTC.